This TCR beta chain stems from a study of shared clonotypes between healthy human individuals. The protocol was immunoSEQ multiplex PCR, while the TCRdb copy is restricted to in-frame clones and leaves out a portion. The sample contains 740,000 or so clones, less than 80% of which appear only once. Germline V gene lookup returns CDR1 SGHNT and CDR2 YYREEE (reference sequence). The CDR3 runs 18 residues. The V end lost 3 bases, the J end lost 2 bases, and 22 bases lay between the germline ends. Specimen: memory CD4+ T cells sorted from blood. Subset of the sample: CD45RA-negative fraction. This sequence joins TRBV5-4 and TRBJ2-3; no definite D call. The TCR originated in a woman under 40 in good health. This CDR3 reads CASSSTGRSPYFTDTQYF. The CDR3 bases are TGTGCCAGCAGCTCCACCGGGCGGAGCCCGTACTTCACAGATACGCAGTATTTT.